The next 21 T cell receptor beta chains were all read from a single sample in a study of blood T cell repertoires in COVID-19. Assay used: immunoSEQ multiplex PCR; TCRdb lists only in-frame clones, some missing. The sample shows about 120,000 clones, more than 70% of them seen only once. Specimen: peripheral blood. These receptors were collected from a man aged 55 to 70 with acute or convalescent COVID-19.

This chain joins TRBV5-5 and TRBJ2-5, with D perhaps TRBD1 (5 bases). Germline CDR1 reads SGHKS; CDR2 reads YYEKEE (reference sequence). V was trimmed by 0 bases and J by 1 base, leaving 10 bases between them. The CDR3 runs 15 residues. CDR3 bases: TGTGCCAGCAGCTTGGTAGGACAAACCCAAGAGACCCAGTACTTC. It yields the protein CASSLVGQTQETQYF.

This clone showed up just once. The chain uses TRBV5-6 and TRBJ2-7, with a weak D call TRBD1 (6 bases). In germline, CDR1 is SGHDT, CDR2 YYEEEE. V gave up 1 base and J gave up 0 bases, with 11 bases separating them. The length of the CDR3 is 15 residues. The CDR3 region is CASSLNQGFSYEQYF. Written as DNA, the CDR3 is TGTGCCAGCAGCTTGAACCAGGGGTTCTCCTACGAGCAGTACTTC. The variable domain in full, with the rest retrieved from reference TRBV5-6 and TRBJ2-7, is DAGVTQSPTHLIKTRGQQVTLRCSPKSGHDTVSWYQQALGQGPQFIFQYYEEEERQRGNFPDRFSGHQFPNYSSELNVNALLLGDSALYLCASSLNQGFSYEQYFGPGTRLTVT.

The sample holds one count of this clone. The V gene is TRBV7-3, the J gene TRBJ1-6; 9 bases map to TRBD1. Germline V CDR1 and CDR2: SGHTA, FQGTGA. The CDR3 extends over 14 amino acids. Germline trimming cut 3 bases from V and 7 bases from J; bases unmatched to any gene: 1. CDR3: CASSFTGGNSPLHF. The CDR3 bases are TGTGCCAGCAGCTTTACAGGGGGCAATTCACCCCTCCACTTT.

This chain uses TRBV3-1 (or the pseudogene TRBV3-2) with TRBJ2-7; a possible D gene is TRBD1 (6 bases). The germline gives CDR1 LGHDT, CDR2 YNNKEL (reference sequence). This CDR3 spans 13 amino acids. Trimming stripped 6 bases from V and 3 bases from J, with 12 bases between. Written as DNA, the CDR3 is TGTGCCAGCAGACCGGGACATCTCTACGAGCAGTACTTC. Its translation: CASRPGHLYEQYF.

The genes are TRBV9 and TRBJ1-5; D not resolved. Germline lookup yields CDR1 SGDLS and CDR2 YYNGEE. This CDR3 has 13 amino acids. Trimming stripped 4 bases from V and 8 bases from J, with 13 bases between. The CDR3 reads CASSPLGEEPQHF. The CDR3 nucleotides are TGTGCCAGCAGCCCCCTCGGGGAGGAGCCCCAGCATTTT.

The rearrangement links TRBV2 to TRBJ1-3, with D possibly matching TRBD1 (6 bases). Germline V gene lookup returns CDR1 SNHLY and CDR2 FYNNEI. Trimming stripped 9 bases from V and 1 base from J, with 16 bases between. The CDR3 is 15 amino acids. CDR3 DNA: TGTGCCAGTTCGTCCCACAGGGAATCTGGAAACACCATATATTTT. Translation gives CASSSHRESGNTIYF.

The V gene is TRBV30, the J gene TRBJ1-1; 7 nucleotides align to TRBD1. Germline trimming cut 4 bases from V and 6 bases from J; bases unmatched to any gene: 5. The germline CDR1 and CDR2 sequences are GTSNPN and SVGIG (reference sequence). This CDR3 has 12 amino acids. The CDR3 DNA reads as TGTGCCTGGAATCAGGGGGGACCTGAAGCTTTCTTT. Translated: CAWNQGGPEAFF.

The V gene is TRBV9, the J gene TRBJ1-1; no definite D call. Between the trimmed V and J ends, which lost 3 bases and 0 bases, there was a span of 9 bases. This CDR3 is 14 amino acids long. Germline loops: CDR1 SGDLS, CDR2 YYNGEE. CDR3 loop: CASSAGLLNTEAFF. The CDR3, as DNA: TGTGCCAGCAGCGCCGGACTGTTGAACACTGAAGCTTTCTTT.

In DNA, the CDR3 is TGTGCCAGCAGCACCGCGCCTTACCTAAACCCCACAGATACGCAGTATTTT. This translates into CASSTAPYLNPTDTQYF. The V gene is TRBV9, the J gene TRBJ2-3; D remains ambiguous. The CDR3 spans 17 residues. Germline CDR1 reads SGDLS; CDR2 reads YYNGEE. V shed 4 bases and J shed 2 bases, with 20 bases lying between them.

This chain joins TRBV28 and TRBJ1-5; D remains ambiguous. The CDR3 extends over 14 amino acids. Trimming left V 3 bases short and J 4 bases short, with 10 bases between. CDR1 is MDHEN and CDR2 is SYDVKM in the germline V gene. The CDR3 sequence is CASSLRFGNQPQHF. In DNA, the CDR3 is TGTGCCAGCAGTTTGAGGTTCGGGAATCAGCCCCAGCATTTT.

In nucleotides, the CDR3 is TGCGCCAGCAGGAGGGATTTTAGCTCCTACGAGCAGTACTTC. Amino acids: CASRRDFSSYEQYF. The gene calls are TRBV5-1 and TRBJ2-7; D is possibly TRBD2 (5 bases). Trimming removed 5 bases at V and 0 bases at J, with 12 bases between. The CDR3 covers 14 residues. In germline, CDR1 is SGHRS, CDR2 YFSETQ.

This clone turned up a few times. The rearrangement joins TRBV10-3 to TRBJ2-2; D unclear. The V end lost 6 bases, the J end lost 4 bases, and 9 bases lay between the germline ends. The CDR3 length is 13 residues. Per the germline V gene, CDR1 is ENHRY and CDR2 is SYGVKD. The chain's CDR3 is CAISEESTGELFF. The CDR3 DNA sequence: TGTGCCATCAGCGAAGAGAGCACCGGGGAGCTGTTTTTT.

This clone has a handful of counts. The gene calls are TRBV6-2 or TRBV6-3 and TRBJ2-1; 9 nucleotides match TRBD1. V was pared by 4 bases and J by 9 bases, with 10 bases of the junction left unmatched. CDR3 size: 15 residues. The germline V gene encodes CDR1 MNHEY and CDR2 SVGEGT. The CDR3 nucleotides read TGTGCCAGCAGTTCTACAGGGGGCACGGCCGCTGAGCAGTTCTTC. It specifies CASSSTGGTAAEQFF.

The chain uses TRBV19 and TRBJ2-1; 7 nucleotides match TRBD2. CDR3 length: 15 residues. Germline V lookup: CDR1 LNHDA, CDR2 SQIVND (reference sequence). V gave up 5 bases and J gave up 6 bases; unmatched junction bases: 10. The CDR3, as DNA: TGTGCCAGTAGTCATACTAGCGCAAAGATCAATGAGCAGTTCTTC. It specifies CASSHTSAKINEQFF.

The V call is TRBV7-2, the J call TRBJ1-1; D not certain. This CDR3 region has 15 residues. From germline, CDR1 is SGHTA and CDR2 FQGNSA. V lost 1 base to trimming and J lost 1 base, with 10 bases between them. This CDR3 reads CASSLVPVGNTEAFF. CDR3 nucleotide sequence: TGTGCCAGCAGCTTAGTTCCCGTCGGGAACACTGAAGCTTTCTTT.

This sequence joins TRBV19 and TRBJ2-5; no clear D. Trimming stripped 3 bases from V and 1 base from J, with 9 bases between. Germline V gene sequence: CDR1 LNHDA, CDR2 SQIVND (reference sequence). The length of the CDR3 is 14 residues. The CDR3 bases are TGTGCCAGTAGTATCGCACACCCCCAAGAGACCCAGTACTTC. As protein: CASSIAHPQETQYF.

The chain combines TRBV9 with TRBJ2-7, with TRBD2 matching over 9 bases. After removal of 3 bases from V and 2 bases from J, the junction contained 6 bases not matched to a gene. Germline V gene data show CDR1 as SGDLS and CDR2 as YYNGEE. The CDR3 extends over 15 amino acids. The CDR3 DNA is TGTGCCAGCAGCGCCGGAGCGGGAGGTACCTACGAGCAGTACTTC. Translation: CASSAGAGGTYEQYF.

Comment on this clone: In the same sample, other DNA sequences code for this CDR3. J is TRBJ2-1 and V is TRBV7-9; D gene unclear. The germline V gene encodes CDR1 SEHNR and CDR2 FQNEAQ (reference sequence). V was cut by 5 bases and J by 7 bases, with 9 bases left in between. This CDR3 is 12 amino acids long. The CDR3 spells CASSLGANEQFF. CDR3 in DNA: TGTGCCAGCAGCCTAGGAGCGAATGAGCAGTTCTTC.

This clone has just one count. The chain employs TRBV29-1 and TRBJ1-2, with 9 nucleotides matching TRBD1. The V gene end was trimmed by 4 bases and the J gene end by 8 bases; junction bases not matched to a gene: 8. The CDR3 is made up of 13 amino acids. CDR1 is SQVTM and CDR2 is ANQGSEA in the germline V gene. This chain's CDR3 is CSVGPTGGGGYTF. In DNA, the CDR3 is TGCAGCGTTGGGCCTACAGGGGGCGGCGGCTACACCTTC.

The rearrangement links TRBV3-1 (or the pseudogene TRBV3-2) to TRBJ2-2; a weak D match, TRBD2 (5 bases). The ends were cut back, 1 base at V and 0 bases at J, with 15 bases in the middle. Germline loops: CDR1 LGHDT, CDR2 YNNKEL (reference sequence). The CDR3 totals 18 residues. The CDR3 is CASSQVPSGNANTGELFF. For the CDR3, the DNA is TGTGCCAGCAGCCAAGTCCCGAGCGGCAACGCGAACACCGGGGAGCTGTTTTTT.

The genes are TRBV3-1 (or the pseudogene TRBV3-2) and TRBJ2-7, with TRBD2 matching 9 bases. After removal of 1 base from V and 5 bases from J, the junction contained 9 bases not matched to a gene. Germline lookup yields CDR1 LGHDT and CDR2 YNNKEL (reference sequence). CDR3 length: 16 residues. The CDR3 sequence: CASSQAQLAGNHEQYF. DNA of the CDR3: TGTGCCAGCAGCCAAGCCCAGCTAGCGGGAAACCACGAGCAGTACTTC.